The 14 T cell receptor beta chains in this list originate from one sample, sequenced in a study of read filtering for tumor transcriptome and immune sequencing. The library was built from about 400 ng RNA with molecular barcoded adaptors for alpha/delta and beta/gamma chains. Each CDR3 protein gets one entry after TCRdb re-called the reads with MiXCR. The sample consists of around 20,000 distinct CDR3 sequences, roughly a fifth of them appearing once. The sequencing input was a population of CD138-negative cells sorted from bone marrow. Receptors were obtained from a donor at least 40 years old with multiple myeloma.

Note on this clonotype: It may be a read error: a sequence one base away is much more abundant. The CDR3 DNA reads TGTGCCTCGAGGGGGGTGCCCCTTGAGCAGTTCTTC. This translates into CASRGVPLEQFF. V and J are TRBV30 and TRBJ2-1; D could derive from TRBD1 or TRBD2 (6 bases each). V lost 7 bases, J lost 9 bases, and 16 bases lay in between. This CDR3 region has 12 residues. The germline gives CDR1 GTSNPN, CDR2 SVGIG (reference sequence).

This clonotype has just a few counts. At one boundary the junction diverges from the germline segment, which might be a read error. The CDR3 sequence is CASSLAGDDYGQYF. The CDR3 region has the DNA TGTGCCAGCAGCTTAGCGGGAGATGACTACGGGCAGTACTTC. The chain couples TRBV5-6 to TRBJ2-7; 8 nucleotides match TRBD2. Germline V gene sequence: CDR1 SGHDT, CDR2 YYEEEE. The CDR3 contains 14 residues.

V is TRBV5-1 and J is TRBJ2-6, with D perhaps TRBD1 (5 bases). Germline-derived CDR1 and CDR2 are SGHRS and YFSETQ. V gave up 3 bases and J gave up 2 bases, with 9 bases separating them. This CDR3 contains 15 residues. The chain's CDR3 is CASSSDTTGANVLTF. The DNA of the CDR3 is TGCGCCAGCAGCTCGGACACTACTGGGGCCAACGTCCTGACTTTC.

As regards this clonotype: A clone one base away is much larger, so this may be a read error. The V and J genes are TRBV24-1 and TRBJ2-1; D perhaps matches TRBD1 (6 bases). This CDR3 has 15 residues. The germline V gene has CDR1 KGHDR and CDR2 SFDVKD. V was trimmed by 5 bases and J by 2 bases, leaving 12 bases between them. DNA for the CDR3: TGTGCCACCAGTGGTCCACAGGGTACCTACAATGAGCAGTTCTTC. Amino acids: CATSGPQGTYNEQFF.

This clonotype counts as medium-sized. This chain joins TRBV28 and TRBJ1-1, with a weak D call TRBD1 (6 bases). The CDR3 covers 12 residues. Trimming left V 7 bases short and J 4 bases short, with 10 bases between. Per the germline V gene, CDR1 is MDHEN and CDR2 is SYDVKM. CDR3 nucleotide sequence: TGTGCCAGCATGGTAGGGGGCACTGAAGCTTTCTTT. Its protein is CASMVGGTEAFF.

This clonotype was counted at least ten times. The chain employs TRBV20-1 and TRBJ2-1, with 8 nucleotides matching TRBD2. V lost 5 bases and J lost 4; bases outside the gene matches: 13. The CDR3 is 16 amino acids. Germline lookup yields CDR1 DFQATT and CDR2 SNEGSKA (reference sequence). CDR3 bases: TGCAGTGCTGAAGATTTGTATAGCGGGGAGTACAATGAGCAGTTCTTC. Protein: CSAEDLYSGEYNEQFF.

Details on this clonotype: A much larger clone sits a single nucleotide away, making a read error possible. The chain joins TRBV19 to TRBJ1-5, with 11 bases aligning to TRBD1. Germline-derived CDR1 and CDR2 are LNHDA and SQIVND (reference sequence). The CDR3 is 16 amino acids. CDR3 DNA: TGTGCCGGTATGGAGGACAGGGGGCGATACAATCAGCCCCAGCGTTTT. This sequence encodes CAGMEDRGRYNQPQRF.

This clonotype is labeled medium-sized. The chain has TRBV2 and TRBJ2-1; 11 bases match TRBD1. The length of the CDR3 is 16 residues. With 6 bases clipped from V and 1 base from J, the junction kept 5 bases outside the gene matches. Germline V CDR1 and CDR2: SNHLY, FYNNEI. Written as DNA, the CDR3 is TGTGCCAGCAGCCGGGACAGGGGGGTGTCCTACAATGAGCAGTTCTTC. Its protein is CASSRDRGVSYNEQFF.

There are many counts of this clonotype. The CDR3, as DNA: TGTGCCAGCGGGTTTGGACTAGGCCCCTACGAGCAGTACTTC. It encodes CASGFGLGPYEQYF. The chain recombines TRBV6-2 or TRBV6-3 with TRBJ2-7; 7 nucleotides agree with TRBD2. This CDR3 contains 14 residues. J lost 2 bases, V lost 8 bases, and 9 bases had no gene match. Germline CDR1 reads MNHEY; CDR2 reads SVGEGT.

Turning to this clonotype: A read error is possible here, since a much larger clone lies one base away. This chain joins TRBV28 and TRBJ2-7; TRBD2 might be the D (6 bases). Germline CDR1 and CDR2: MDHEN and SYDVKM. This CDR3 region has 15 residues. Trimming removed 4 bases from V and 3 bases from J, with 16 bases in between. CDR3 residues: CASSSYRDGGYEQYF. The CDR3 DNA sequence: TGTGCCAGCAGTTCCTACCGGGACGGGGGCTACGAGCAGTACTTC. The variable domain in full, with the rest retrieved from reference TRBV28 and TRBJ2-7, is DVKVTQSSRYLVKRTGEKVFLECVQDMDHENMFWYRQDPGLGLRLIYFSYDVKMKEKGDIPEGYSVSREKKERFSLILESASTNQTSMYLCASSSYRDGGYEQYFGPGTRLTVT.

This clonotype was detected ten times or more. This chain joins TRBV4-2 and TRBJ2-1, with a weak D call TRBD2 (6 bases). Germline values: CDR1 LGHNA, CDR2 YNFKEQ. CDR3 size: 16 residues. V was clipped by 5 bases and J by 9 bases, with 23 bases between them. The CDR3 spells CASSSQAGRESGEQFF. CDR3 nucleotide sequence: TGTGCCAGCAGCAGCCAAGCAGGCCGGGAGAGTGGTGAGCAGTTCTTC.

On this clonotype: The conserved closing phenylalanine or tryptophan is absent in this CDR3, likely reflecting a read error. The chain has TRBV28 and TRBJ2-1, with 11 bases aligning to TRBD1. Per the germline V gene, CDR1 is MDHEN and CDR2 is SYDVKM. CDR3 size: 16 residues. With V trimmed by 3 bases and J by 8 bases, 9 bases remained unmatched. The CDR3 spells CASSFLRTGGLDEQFL. CDR3 DNA: TGTGCCAGCAGTTTTCTGCGGACAGGGGGCCTCGATGAGCAGTTCCTC.

This clonotype has just a few counts. The V gene is TRBV6-2 or TRBV6-3, the J gene TRBJ1-1; D gene unclear. CDR1 is MNHEY, CDR2 SVGEGT, per germline. The CDR3 covers 14 residues. Trimming took 2 bases from V and 1 from J, leaving 8 bases between them. Here the CDR3 reads CASSYETSNTEAFF. CDR3 nucleotides: TGTGCCAGCAGTTACGAGACATCGAACACTGAAGCTTTCTTT.

This chain joins TRBV25-1 and TRBJ2-1; no clear D. V was cut by 10 bases and J by 7 bases, with 14 bases left in between. Looked up from germline, CDR1 is MGHDK and CDR2 is SYGVNS. The CDR3 length is 12 residues. As DNA, the CDR3 is TGTGCCACGTCCAAGCAGCCAAATGAGCAGTTCTTC. Protein sequence: CATSKQPNEQFF. The entire variable domain, with the rest obtained from reference TRBV25-1 and TRBJ2-1, is as follows: EADIYQTPRYLVIGTGKKITLECSQTMGHDKMYWYQQDPGMELHLIHYSYGVNSTEKGDLSSESTVSRIRTEHFPLTLESARPSHTSQYLCATSKQPNEQFFGPGTRLTVL.